This T cell receptor (beta chain) is drawn from a study of blood T cell repertoires in COVID-19. Germline CDR1 WSHSY, CDR2 SAAADI. The CDR3 has 15 residues. Trimming took 8 bases from V and 1 from J, leaving 17 bases between them. In the source study's methods: It was from reference gene primer amplification that nucleated cell counts were estimated. Profiling relied on immunoSEQ multiplex PCR, and the TCRdb table lists in-frame clones only, not all of them. The V and J calls and clone size are taken from that table; D and trimming were inferred from the DNA. This table holds some 400,000 clones, 80% to 90% found once.

Sequencing input: PBMCs or T cells enriched from blood (not recorded which). This chain links TRBV10-2 with TRBJ1-1, with D tentatively TRBD1 (5 bases). This receptor was obtained from a man between 25 and 39 years old who had recovered from COVID-19. CDR3 region: CASLSGRAENTEAFF. The CDR3, as DNA: TGCGCCAGCCTTTCTGGCAGGGCCGAGAACACTGAAGCTTTCTTT.